The T cell receptor (beta chain) under discussion was sequenced for a study of blood T cells in healthy people across ages (dated by TCRdb to about 2015). Turning to the overall study: In model experiments, template switching captured about one uniquely barcoded TCR beta cDNA molecule for every two T cells. Using deep sequencing normalized with unique cDNA molecular identifiers, the study measured how TCR beta repertoire diversity changes with age. Donors were grouped into four age groups: young (average 16 years), middle-aged (roughly 38), aged (62) and long-lived (around 80). To avoid experimental bias, donors of different ages were spread randomly across the sequencing lanes. Using the same blood draw, the study looked at two additional independent replicas of 1 million unique cDNA reads for two donors, one aged 18 to 30 and the other aged 80 or older. The full study reports these points: A strong correlation was found between observed TCR beta diversity and the percentage of naive T cells measured by flow cytometry. The long-lived group showed more naive CD4+ T cells, fewer expanded clones and increased TCR diversity than the aged group, suggesting age selection. Since profiling was done on bulk unsorted PBMCs, naive and antigen-experienced compartments could not be conclusively compared. Estimates of total diversity from one million sequenced T cells were regarded as lower bounds and underestimates. Observed TCR beta diversity per million T cells fell roughly linearly with age, and a significant reduction was already apparent by age about 38. Because the CMV infection status of the donors was unknown, age-related changes in expanded clonotypes may potentially have been confounded.

Receptor amplification or capture employed 5' RACE. The sample was run on an Illumina HiSeq 2500. A second roughly 7 to 11 cycle PCR used a sample-barcoded 5' primer and a J-beta primer mix. A template-switch 5' adaptor carrying 12 random nucleotides introduced a unique molecular identifier onto each TCR beta cDNA molecule. At least 2.5 million CDR3-containing paired-end reads were obtained from each sample. All of the RNA was converted into first-strand cDNA using the Mint cDNA synthesis kit, with a TRBC-specific oligonucleotide serving as the primer. After uracil-DNA glycosylase treatment, a first 18-cycle PCR used universal primers M1SS and BC2_uni_R on all cDNA. On the authors' methods: Normalization of each sample was performed by random selection of 1 million high-quality reads, each carrying a distinct molecular identifier. Instead of being binned into consensus sequences, reads that shared molecular identifiers were thrown out. CDR3 identification, clonotype clustering and error correction used MiTCR with a Q25 quality threshold and the strictest error-elimination algorithm. A nonparametric unseen species model with Euler transformation was used to estimate lower-bound total TCR beta diversity. Through fastp at Q25 and MiXCR, TCRdb rebuilt clones from the public reads, retaining in-frame beta chains. Rows with a matching CDR3 protein are joined into one entry that keeps the most common DNA and genes. It is TCRdb's table, rather than the study itself, that gives the V and J calls and clone size. This sample gives 550,000 to 750,000 distinct CDR3 sequences in total; under 25% of them show up just once. The ten largest clones represent roughly 3.4% of the sample.

The CDR3, from cysteine to phenylalanine, totals 15 residues. The sequence is cut down to CDR3 DNA, 45 bases in frame from base 1. CDR1 and CDR2 are read off the germline V gene as SGHRS and YFSETQ. V and J lose 8 bases and 1 base, and a span of 17 bases separates them. Remarks on this clonotype: The antigen it binds to is not known. Qualities for individual bases were not recorded, and no much larger clone is one base off.

The donors were roughly 38 Caucasian individuals from Russia, aged 6 to 90 years, who were systemically healthy. Each donor gave about 9.7 milliliters of peripheral blood, drawn into EDTA-treated Vacutainer tubes. Ficoll-Paque density-gradient centrifugation was used to isolate PBMCs, with at least 7 million obtained per sample. Total RNA was extracted from PBMCs with Trizol reagent, with at least 5 micrograms obtained per sample. For every donor, an aliquot of PBMCs went through flow cytometry to measure the percentages of naive CD45RAhigh/CD27high T cells. The chain is assembled from TRBV5-1 and TRBJ2-3; TRBD2 might be the D gene, on 6 matching bases. The receptor's source is a man aged 65 to 79 in good health. The sample consisted of blood. The nucleotide sequence reads as follows: TGCGCCAGTCGACAACTAGCCATACGCACAGATACGCAGTATTTT. It is translated as CASRQLAIRTDTQYF.